This T cell receptor (beta chain) was sequenced during a study of blood T cell repertoires in COVID-19. Study-level information: Spain, Italy and the United States supplied samples that represented acute and convalescent COVID-19. From T cells, B-cell-depleted T cells, or PBMCs came the material, which was cDNA or gDNA.

The CDR3 sequence is 16 residues long. Deletions cut 6 bases from V and 0 bases from J, with 15 bases between. In germline, CDR1 is ENHRY, CDR2 SYGVKD. This table comes from immunoSEQ multiplex PCR, and its TCRdb copy is limited to in-frame clones, with some not included. This sample yields fewer than 300,000 clones, of which about 87% are seen a single time; 1.5% belongs to the top ten. The rearrangement uses TRBV10-3 and TRBJ1-3; TRBD1 is a possible D gene (6 bases). What was sequenced was peripheral blood. The receptor's source is a woman between 40 and 55 years old who had recovered from COVID-19. This CDR3 is CAIRGMGRGSGNTIYF. The CDR3 DNA reads as TGTGCCATCAGAGGAATGGGCAGGGGCTCTGGAAACACCATATATTTT.